The 6 T cell receptor beta chains below were found in one sample sequenced in a study of cytomegalovirus exposure and HLA in healthy donors. Amplification used 60 Vbeta primers and 13 Jbeta primers. Profiling relied on immunoSEQ multiplex PCR, and the TCRdb table lists in-frame clones only, not all of them. Here the sample spans fewer than 40,000 clones, about 70% being singletons. The sequenced material came from PBMCs. The receptors come from a man in his forties or fifties in good health and CMV-seropositive.

The chain employs TRBV7-9 and TRBJ1-2; D is ambiguous. V was cut by 2 bases and J by 6 bases, with 16 bases left in between. This CDR3 has 15 amino acids. Germline lookup yields CDR1 SEHNR and CDR2 FQNEAQ (reference sequence). CDR3 DNA sequence: TGTGCCAGCAGCTTAACCTCCGGGAGAAGTAATGGCTACACCTTC. Protein product: CASSLTSGRSNGYTF.

This clone has just a few counts. The gene calls are TRBV2 and TRBJ1-1; TRBD1 might be the D (6 bases). V gave up 4 bases and J gave up 5 bases, with 14 bases separating them. The germline gives CDR1 SNHLY, CDR2 FYNNEI. The CDR3 has 14 residues. The chain's CDR3 is CASSALQGGTEAFF. The CDR3 bases are TGTGCCAGCAGTGCCTTACAGGGAGGGACTGAAGCTTTCTTT.

On this clone: Distinct nucleotide sequences in the sample also encode this CDR3. The chain is built from TRBV5-6 and TRBJ2-3; D possibly corresponds to TRBD2 (5 bases). This CDR3 is built from 14 residues. V dropped 0 bases and J dropped 3 bases, with 8 bases sitting between them. Per the germline V gene, CDR1 is SGHDT and CDR2 is YYEEEE. The CDR3 loop is CASSLASGTDTQYF. CDR3 DNA sequence: TGTGCCAGCAGCTTGGCGAGCGGTACAGATACGCAGTATTTT.

This clone was seen a few times. V and J are TRBV6-1 and TRBJ1-2, with D possibly TRBD1 on 6 matching bases. Trimming pared 7 bases from V and 7 bases from J, leaving 19 bases between. The germline CDR1 and CDR2 sequences are MNHNS and SASEGT. The CDR3 sequence is 14 residues long. The CDR3 DNA sequence: TGTGCCAGCATCGGACAGTTCGGTCCAGGTGGCTACACCTTC. This sequence encodes CASIGQFGPGGYTF.

V usage is TRBV4-1 and J usage is TRBJ1-2; 10 bases are a match to TRBD1. The V gene's germline CDR1 is MGHRA and CDR2 YSYEKL. Germline trimming cut 2 bases from V and 3 bases from J; bases unmatched to any gene: 9. This CDR3 is built from 17 residues. The CDR3, as DNA: TGCGCCAGCAGCCAAAGGGACAGGGGCCGCTCGCACTATGGCTACACCTTC. This codes for CASSQRDRGRSHYGYTF.

The chain is built from TRBV4-2 and TRBJ2-5; 10 nucleotides agree with TRBD1. The CDR3 contains 16 residues. V was pared by 0 bases and J by 6 bases, with 7 bases of the junction left unmatched. Germline values: CDR1 LGHNA, CDR2 YNFKEQ. The CDR3 loop is CASSQDSGQGGKTQYF. The CDR3 region has the DNA TGTGCCAGCAGCCAAGATTCCGGACAGGGGGGAAAGACCCAGTACTTC.